A single TCR beta chain is shown here with its context. What it binds is not known. These data are taken from a study of T cell responses to AZD1222 COVID-19 vaccine. Study-level results: Spike as a whole was targeted by vaccine-associated CD4 TCRs, dominant at 160-218 and 743-854. With two AZD1222 doses given, Spike-specific TCR breadth and depth both rose. There were repertoire samples only from the period after the peak T cell response.

Repertoires were generated with immunoSEQ multiplex PCR, while TCRdb's copy carries only in-frame clones and drops some. The sample lists over 150,000 clones, 90% occurring once. The specimen comprised peripheral blood, sampled on day 0 of AZD1222 vaccination. This receptor was obtained from an adult in good health.

CDR3 sequence: CASSVGDRVTDYGYTF. CDR3 DNA sequence: TGTGCCAGCAGCGTAGGGGACAGGGTCACCGACTATGGCTACACCTTC. The rearrangement uses TRBV9 and TRBJ1-2, with 9 bases that match TRBD1. V was clipped by 0 bases and J by 3 bases; unmatched bases: 6. There are 16 residues in the CDR3. Germline V gene data show CDR1 as SGDLS and CDR2 as YYNGEE.